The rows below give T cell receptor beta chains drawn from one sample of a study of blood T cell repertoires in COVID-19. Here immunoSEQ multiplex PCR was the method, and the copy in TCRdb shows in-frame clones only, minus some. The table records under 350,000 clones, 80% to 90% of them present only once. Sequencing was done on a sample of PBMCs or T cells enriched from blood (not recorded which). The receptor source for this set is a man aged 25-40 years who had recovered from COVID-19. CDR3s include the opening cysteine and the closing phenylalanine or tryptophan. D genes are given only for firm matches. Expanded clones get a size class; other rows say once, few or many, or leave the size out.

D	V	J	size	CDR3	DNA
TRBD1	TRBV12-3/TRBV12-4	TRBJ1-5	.	CASSLQGAQPQHF	TGTGCCAGCAGTCTACAGGGGGCCCAGCCCCAGCATTTT
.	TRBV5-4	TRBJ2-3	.	CASTVGGAGTDTQYF	TGTGCCAGCACCGTGGGGGGAGCGGGCACAGATACGCAGTATTTT
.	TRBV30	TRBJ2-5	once	CAWSVPLEETQYF	TGTGCCTGGAGTGTACCACTAGAGGAGACCCAGTACTTC
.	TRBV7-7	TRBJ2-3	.	CASSLGTGSSDTQYF	TGTGCTAGCAGCTTAGGAACGGGGAGCTCAGATACGCAGTATTTT
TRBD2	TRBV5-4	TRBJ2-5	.	CASSLTTGLAVQETQYF	TGTGCCAGCAGCTTAACCACGGGACTAGCGGTACAAGAGACCCAGTACTTC
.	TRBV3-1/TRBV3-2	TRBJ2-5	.	CASSGEAGETQYF	TGTGCCAGCAGCGGCGAGGCGGGGGAGACCCAGTACTTC
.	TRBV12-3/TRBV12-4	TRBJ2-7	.	CASGPGKRYEQYF	TGTGCCAGTGGCCCAGGGAAGAGGTACGAGCAGTACTTC
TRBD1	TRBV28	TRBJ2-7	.	CASRGTGGTHEQYF	TGTGCCAGCAGGGGGACAGGGGGTACCCACGAGCAGTACTTC
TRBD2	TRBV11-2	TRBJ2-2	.	CASSPSGGVSSGELFF	TGTGCCAGCAGCCCCTCGGGGGGAGTCAGTTCCGGGGAGCTGTTTTTT
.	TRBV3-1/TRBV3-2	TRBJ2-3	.	CASSQTEHYRADTDTQYF	TGTGCCAGCAGCCAAACCGAGCACTATAGAGCCGACACAGATACGCAGTATTTT
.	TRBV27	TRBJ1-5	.	CASSDLTGNQPQHF	TGTGCCAGCAGTGACCTTACAGGCAATCAGCCCCAGCATTTT
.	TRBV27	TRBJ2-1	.	CASSLTEGGYNEQFF	TGTGCCAGCAGTTTAACGGAGGGCGGCTACAATGAGCAGTTCTTC
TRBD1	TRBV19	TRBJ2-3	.	CASSSDRDRTDTQYF	TGTGCCAGTAGTTCAGACAGGGATCGCACAGATACGCAGTATTTT
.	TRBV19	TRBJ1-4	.	CASSPDPGIYEKLFF	TGTGCCAGTAGTCCCGACCCGGGAATTTATGAAAAACTGTTTTTT
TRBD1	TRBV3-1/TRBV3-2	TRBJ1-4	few	CASSTGQGEKLFF	TGTGCCAGCAGCACGGGACAGGGAGAAAAACTGTTTTTT
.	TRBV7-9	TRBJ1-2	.	CASSRVPGNYGYTF	TGTGCCAGCAGTAGGGTGCCAGGGAACTATGGCTACACCTTC
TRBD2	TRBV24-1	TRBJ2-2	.	CATSDSKGGANTGELFF	TGTGCCACCAGTGATTCCAAGGGAGGGGCCAACACCGGGGAGCTGTTTTTT
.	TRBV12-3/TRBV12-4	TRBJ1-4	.	CASSKGGWEKLFF	TGTGCCAGCAGCAAGGGGGGGTGGGAAAAACTGTTTTTT
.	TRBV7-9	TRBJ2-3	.	CASSLALGSTDTQYF	TGTGCCAGCAGCTTAGCACTAGGTTCTACAGATACGCAGTATTTT
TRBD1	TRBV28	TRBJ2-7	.	CASQGAGEQYF	TGTGCCAGTCAGGGGGCTGGGGAGCAGTACTTC
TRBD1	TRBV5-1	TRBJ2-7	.	CASSLASGTGVHEQYF	TGCGCCAGCAGCTTAGCCTCTGGGACAGGGGTCCACGAGCAGTACTTC
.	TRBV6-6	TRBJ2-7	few	CASRPGRGSYEQYF	TGTGCCAGCCGGCCCGGTAGGGGATCCTACGAGCAGTACTTC
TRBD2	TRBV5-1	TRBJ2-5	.	CAASSPGLAGKETQYF	TGCGCCGCCAGCAGCCCCGGACTAGCGGGAAAAGAGACCCAGTACTTC
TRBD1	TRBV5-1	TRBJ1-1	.	CASSFTGAGTEAFF	TGCGCCAGCAGCTTTACAGGGGCGGGCACTGAAGCTTTCTTT
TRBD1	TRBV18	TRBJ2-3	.	CASSVQGAGDTQYF	TGTGCCAGCTCAGTTCAGGGGGCCGGAGATACGCAGTATTTT
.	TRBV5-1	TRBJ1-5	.	CASIRQVHQPQHF	TGCGCCAGCATACGACAGGTTCATCAGCCCCAGCATTTT
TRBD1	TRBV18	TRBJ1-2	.	CASSQDRDYGYTF	TGTGCCAGCTCACAGGACAGGGACTACGGCTACACCTTC
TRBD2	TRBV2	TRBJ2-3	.	CASSVEYQRGRNTDTQYF	TGTGCCAGCAGTGTCGAGTATCAGCGGGGGCGAAACACAGATACGCAGTATTTT
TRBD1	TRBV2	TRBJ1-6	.	CASSIFRDRGQGENSPLHF	TGTGCCAGCAGTATATTCCGGGACAGGGGGCAGGGTGAAAATTCACCCCTCCACTTT